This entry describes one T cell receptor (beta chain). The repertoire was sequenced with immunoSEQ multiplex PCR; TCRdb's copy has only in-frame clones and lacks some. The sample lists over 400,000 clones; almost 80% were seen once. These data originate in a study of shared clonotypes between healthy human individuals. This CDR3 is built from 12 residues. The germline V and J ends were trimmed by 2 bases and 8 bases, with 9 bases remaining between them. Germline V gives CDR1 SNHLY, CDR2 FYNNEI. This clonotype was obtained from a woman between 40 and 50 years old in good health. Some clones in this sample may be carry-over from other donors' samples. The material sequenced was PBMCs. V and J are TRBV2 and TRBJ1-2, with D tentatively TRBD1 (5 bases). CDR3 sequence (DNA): TGTGCCAGCAGTGAATATGGGGACGGCTACACCTTC. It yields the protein CASSEYGDGYTF.